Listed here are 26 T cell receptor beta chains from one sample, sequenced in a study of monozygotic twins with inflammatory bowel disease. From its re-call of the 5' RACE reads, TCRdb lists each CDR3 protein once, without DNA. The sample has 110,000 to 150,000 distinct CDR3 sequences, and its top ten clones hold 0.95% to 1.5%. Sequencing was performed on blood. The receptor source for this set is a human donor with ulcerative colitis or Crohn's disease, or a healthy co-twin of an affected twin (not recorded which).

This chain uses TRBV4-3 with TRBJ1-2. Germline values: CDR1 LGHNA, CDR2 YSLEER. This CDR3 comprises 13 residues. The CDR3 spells CASSLTGGYGYTF.

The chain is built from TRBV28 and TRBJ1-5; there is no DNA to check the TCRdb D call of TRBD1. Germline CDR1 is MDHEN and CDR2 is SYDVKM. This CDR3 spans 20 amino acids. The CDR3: CASSFLGASGWQISNQPQHF.

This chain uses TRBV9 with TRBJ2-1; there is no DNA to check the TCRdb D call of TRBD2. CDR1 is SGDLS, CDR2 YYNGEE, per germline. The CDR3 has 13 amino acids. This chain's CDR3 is CASSAKEGIEQFF.

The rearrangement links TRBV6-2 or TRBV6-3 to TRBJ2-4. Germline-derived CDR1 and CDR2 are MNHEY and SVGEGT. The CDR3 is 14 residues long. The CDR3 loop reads CASSSRIAKNIQYF.

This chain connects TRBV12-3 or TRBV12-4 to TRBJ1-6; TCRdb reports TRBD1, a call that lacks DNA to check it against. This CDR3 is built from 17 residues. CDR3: CASSQRLTDIYNSPLHF.

CDR3 protein: CASSPQTGDQPQHF. V usage is TRBV18 and J usage is TRBJ1-5; TCRdb gives TRBD1 as the D gene, but with no DNA this cannot be confirmed. Germline V gives CDR1 KGHSH, CDR2 LQKENI. This CDR3 comprises 14 residues.

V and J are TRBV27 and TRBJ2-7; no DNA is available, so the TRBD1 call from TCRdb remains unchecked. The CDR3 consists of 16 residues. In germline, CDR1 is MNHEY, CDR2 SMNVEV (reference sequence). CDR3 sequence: CASSLSGGQGVSEQYF.

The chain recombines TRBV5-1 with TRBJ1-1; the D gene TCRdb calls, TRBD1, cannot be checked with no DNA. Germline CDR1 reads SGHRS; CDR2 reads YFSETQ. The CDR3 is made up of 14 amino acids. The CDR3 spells CASAYGTGGTEAFF.

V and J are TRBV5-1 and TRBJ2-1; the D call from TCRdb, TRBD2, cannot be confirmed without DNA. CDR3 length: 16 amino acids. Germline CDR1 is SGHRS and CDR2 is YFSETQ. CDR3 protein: CASSGGLAGDYNEQFF.

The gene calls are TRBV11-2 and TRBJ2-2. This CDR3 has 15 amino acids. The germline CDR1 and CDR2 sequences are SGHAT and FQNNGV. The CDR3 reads CASSLIRVHTGELFF.

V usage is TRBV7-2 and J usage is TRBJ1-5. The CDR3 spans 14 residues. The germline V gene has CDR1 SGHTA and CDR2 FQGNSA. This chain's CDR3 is CASSSHGLNQPQHF.

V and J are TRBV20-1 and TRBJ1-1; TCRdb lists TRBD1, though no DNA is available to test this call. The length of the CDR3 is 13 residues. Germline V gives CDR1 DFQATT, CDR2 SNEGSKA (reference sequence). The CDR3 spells CSARTGKNTEAFF.

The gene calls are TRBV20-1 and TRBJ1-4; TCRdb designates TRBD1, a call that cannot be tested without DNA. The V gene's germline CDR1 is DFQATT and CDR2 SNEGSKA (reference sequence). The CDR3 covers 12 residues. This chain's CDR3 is CGARDSGEKLFF.

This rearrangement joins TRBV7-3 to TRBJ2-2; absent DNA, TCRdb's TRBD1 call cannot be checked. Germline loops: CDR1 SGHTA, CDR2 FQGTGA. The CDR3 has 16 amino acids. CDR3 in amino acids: CASSLDRALNTGELFF. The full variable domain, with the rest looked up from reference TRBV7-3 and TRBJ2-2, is GAGVSQTPSNKVTEKGKYVELRCDPISGHTALYWYRQSLGQGPEFLIYFQGTGAADDSGLPNDRFFAVRPEGSVSTLKIQRTERGDSAVYLCASSLDRALNTGELFFGEGSRLTVL.

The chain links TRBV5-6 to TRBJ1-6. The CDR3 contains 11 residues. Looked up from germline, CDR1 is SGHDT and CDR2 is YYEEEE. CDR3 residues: CASSLGQKLHF.

The chain's CDR3 is CASSLARGLVYEQYF. The chain couples TRBV5-5 to TRBJ2-7; TCRdb's D gene call, TRBD1, goes unchecked for lack of DNA. The CDR3 is 15 amino acids. In germline, CDR1 is SGHKS, CDR2 YYEKEE (reference sequence).

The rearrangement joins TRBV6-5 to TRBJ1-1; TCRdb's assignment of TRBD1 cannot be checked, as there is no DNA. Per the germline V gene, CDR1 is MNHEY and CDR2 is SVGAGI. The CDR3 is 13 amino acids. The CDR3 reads CASSRGRNTEAFF.

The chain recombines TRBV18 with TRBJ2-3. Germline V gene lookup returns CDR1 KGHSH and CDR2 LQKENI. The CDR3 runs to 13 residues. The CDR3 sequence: CASYRLRTDTQYF.

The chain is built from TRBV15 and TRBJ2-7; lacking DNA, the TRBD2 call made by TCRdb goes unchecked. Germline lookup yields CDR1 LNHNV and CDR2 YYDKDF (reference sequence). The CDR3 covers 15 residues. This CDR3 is CATSRDLAVTYEQYF. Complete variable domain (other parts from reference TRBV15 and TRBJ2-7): DAMVIQNPRYQVTQFGKPVTLSCSQTLNHNVMYWYQQKSSQAPKLLFHYYDKDFNNEADTPDNFQSRRPNTSFCFLDIRSPGLGDTAMYLCATSRDLAVTYEQYFGPGTRLTVT.

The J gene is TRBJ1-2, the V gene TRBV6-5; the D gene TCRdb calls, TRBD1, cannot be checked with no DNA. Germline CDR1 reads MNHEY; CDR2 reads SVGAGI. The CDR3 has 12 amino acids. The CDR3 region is CASSYSGGDYTF.

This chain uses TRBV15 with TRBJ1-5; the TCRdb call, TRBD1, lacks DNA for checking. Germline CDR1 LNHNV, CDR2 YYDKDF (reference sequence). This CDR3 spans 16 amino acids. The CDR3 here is CATSRDPGMVNQPQHF.

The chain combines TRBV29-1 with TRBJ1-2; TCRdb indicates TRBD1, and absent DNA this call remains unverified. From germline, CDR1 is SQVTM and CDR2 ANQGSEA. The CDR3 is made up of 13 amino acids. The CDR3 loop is CSVRAGDNYGYTF.

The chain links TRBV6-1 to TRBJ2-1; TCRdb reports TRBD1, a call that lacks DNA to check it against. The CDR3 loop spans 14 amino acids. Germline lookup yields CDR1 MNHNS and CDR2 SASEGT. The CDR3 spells CASRPGSPYNEQFF.

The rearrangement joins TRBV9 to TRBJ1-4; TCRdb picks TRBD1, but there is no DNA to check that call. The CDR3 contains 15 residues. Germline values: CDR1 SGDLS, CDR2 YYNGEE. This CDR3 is CASSVTAGANEKLFF.

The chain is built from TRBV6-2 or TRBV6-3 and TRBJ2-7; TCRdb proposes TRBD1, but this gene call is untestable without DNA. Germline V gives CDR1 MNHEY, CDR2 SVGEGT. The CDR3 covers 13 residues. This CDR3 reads CASSYRGHYEQYF.

CDR3 amino acids: CASRYREFTDTQYF. The V gene is TRBV5-1, the J gene TRBJ2-3; without DNA, the TCRdb call of TRBD1 cannot be checked. This CDR3 is built from 14 residues. Germline CDR1 is SGHRS and CDR2 is YFSETQ.